These 13 T cell receptor beta chains came from one sample sequenced in a study of cytotoxic CD8 clonotypes in ibrutinib-treated CLL. Here immunoSEQ multiplex PCR was the method, and the copy in TCRdb shows in-frame clones only, minus some. This table holds 150,000 or so clones, roughly 90% found once. Source: PBMCs, taken at disease progression, from a patient treated with ibrutinib. These receptors were taken from a human donor with chronic lymphocytic leukemia.

The chain employs TRBV5-4 and TRBJ1-1, with D possibly being TRBD1 (5 bases). The CDR3 consists of 14 residues. CDR1 is SGHNT and CDR2 is YYREEE in the germline V gene (reference sequence). Deletions cut 4 bases from V and 2 bases from J, with 12 bases between. DNA for the CDR3: TGTGCCAGCAGCGCGACCGGGGCAAACACTGAAGCTTTCTTT. It translates to CASSATGANTEAFF.

This chain joins TRBV11-2 and TRBJ2-5; the D is unclear. V was trimmed by 2 bases and J by 1 base, leaving 5 bases between them. The CDR3 has 13 residues. Germline V gene lookup returns CDR1 SGHAT and CDR2 FQNNGV. CDR3: CASSLLSQETQYF. The DNA for the CDR3 is TGTGCCAGCAGCTTACTAAGCCAAGAGACCCAGTACTTC.

The chain employs TRBV6-5 and TRBJ2-2; D possibly uses TRBD1 or TRBD2 (5 bases each). The CDR3 contains 15 residues. V shed 6 bases and J shed 3 bases, with 14 bases lying between them. Per the germline V gene, CDR1 is MNHEY and CDR2 is SVGAGI. CDR3 bases: TGTGCCAGCAGAACCTTGGGACGTTACACCGGGGAGCTGTTTTTT. Translated, it gives CASRTLGRYTGELFF.

The J gene is TRBJ2-5, the V gene TRBV11-3; TRBD2 aligns across 10 bases. V was pared by 5 bases and J by 3 bases, with 6 bases of the junction left unmatched. The CDR3 has 15 residues. Germline assignment: CDR1 SGHNT and CDR2 YENEEA. CDR3 protein: CASSPSGSRKETQYF. The CDR3 DNA sequence: TGTGCCAGCAGCCCTAGCGGGAGTAGGAAAGAGACCCAGTACTTC.

The rearrangement joins TRBV2 to TRBJ2-1; D is unresolved. This CDR3 region has 15 residues. Trimming took off 0 bases at V and 2 bases at J, with 8 bases between the two ends. Germline V CDR1 and CDR2: SNHLY, FYNNEI. The CDR3 here is CASSEAEIAYNEQFF. The DNA of the CDR3 is TGTGCCAGCAGTGAAGCGGAGATAGCCTACAATGAGCAGTTCTTC.

The chain carries TRBV29-1 and TRBJ2-3; tentatively, D is TRBD1 or TRBD2 (5 bases each). CDR3 length equals 12 residues. In germline, CDR1 is SQVTM, CDR2 ANQGSEA. Trimming took off 3 bases at V and 3 bases at J, with 7 bases between the two ends. This CDR3 reads CSVDGATDTQYF. The DNA of the CDR3 is TGCAGCGTTGACGGGGCGACAGATACGCAGTATTTT.

The rearrangement joins TRBV7-9 to TRBJ1-2, with 11 bases lining up with TRBD1. Germline lookup yields CDR1 SEHNR and CDR2 FQNEAQ (reference sequence). The CDR3 extends over 19 amino acids. The ends lost 7 bases at V and 7 bases at J; junction bases unmatched: 23. CDR3 amino acids: CASTGQGALKRGSSRGYTF. CDR3 nucleotide sequence: TGTGCCAGCACCGGACAGGGGGCGCTGAAAAGGGGGTCGTCTCGTGGCTACACCTTC.

The rearrangement uses TRBV7-9 and TRBJ1-1; no reliable D call. Germline lookup yields CDR1 SEHNR and CDR2 FQNEAQ (reference sequence). V was cut by 8 bases and J by 0 bases, with 10 bases left in between. This CDR3 comprises 13 residues. The CDR3 region is CASEEEMNTEAFF. CDR3 bases: TGTGCCAGCGAGGAGGAGATGAACACTGAAGCTTTCTTT.

The chain recombines TRBV7-6 with TRBJ2-7; 11 bases match TRBD2. Germline V gives CDR1 SGHVS, CDR2 FNYEAQ. The CDR3 extends over 15 amino acids. The V gene end was trimmed by 5 bases and the J gene end by 6 bases; junction bases not matched to a gene: 9. The DNA for the CDR3 is TGTGCCAGCAGCCCGAGGACAGGGACTAGCGGCGAGCAGTACTTC. Protein sequence: CASSPRTGTSGEQYF.

The genes are TRBV7-2 and TRBJ2-7; 10 positions match TRBD1. Germline trimming cut 5 bases from V and 9 bases from J; bases unmatched to any gene: 13. Per germline, CDR1 SGHTA and CDR2 FQGNSA. There are 15 residues in the CDR3. The chain's CDR3 is CASSRDGTGEYGQYF. The CDR3 DNA reads as TGTGCCAGCAGCCGAGACGGGACAGGGGAATATGGGCAGTACTTC.

The J gene is TRBJ1-2, the V gene TRBV5-1; 7 nucleotides line up with TRBD1. Germline CDR1 SGHRS, CDR2 YFSETQ. The ends lost 4 bases at V and 0 bases at J; junction bases unmatched: 9. This CDR3 has 16 amino acids. CDR3 coding DNA: TGCGCCAGCAGCCCCAGACAGGGTGATACTAACTATGGCTACACCTTC. Protein: CASSPRQGDTNYGYTF.

The V gene is TRBV16, the J gene TRBJ2-7; the match to TRBD2 covers 11 bases. The CDR3 sequence is 15 residues long. V dropped 4 bases and J dropped 7; count of bases not matched to a gene: 9. Germline CDR1 reads KGHSY; CDR2 reads FQNENV. CDR3 protein: CASSRTTSGVGEQYF. CDR3 in DNA: TGTGCCAGCAGCCGCACGACTAGCGGGGTGGGGGAGCAGTACTTC.

The rearrangement joins TRBV7-3 to TRBJ2-1; 9 nucleotides agree with TRBD2. The germline V gene encodes CDR1 SGHTA and CDR2 FQGTGA. V lost 1 base and J lost 9; bases outside the gene matches: 10. The CDR3 spans 16 residues. The CDR3: CASSLIPSGKGGEQFF. CDR3 in DNA: TGTGCCAGCAGCTTAATCCCTAGCGGGAAGGGCGGTGAGCAGTTCTTC.